A selection of T cell receptor beta chains follows, all from one sample in a study of cytomegalovirus exposure and HLA in healthy donors. Some clones are missing from TCRdb's copy, which holds only in-frame ones; the method was immunoSEQ multiplex PCR. The sample includes under 200,000 clones, more than 70% of them seen just once. The sample consisted of PBMCs. The source is a boy aged 2 to 9 in good health and CMV-seronegative. Both conserved end residues are part of each CDR3. Each record gives: D gene, clone size, V gene, J gene, CDR3 DNA, CDR3 protein. D genes are given only for firm matches. Clone sizes are given selectively: once, few, many, or a class where the clone is expanded.

>TRBD2|NA|TRBV12-5|TRBJ2-7
TGTGCTAGTGGTTTGGTACACAGGCGGGAGCCTGAAGACGAGCAGTACTTC
CASGLVHRREPEDEQYF
>TRBD1|NA|TRBV5-1|TRBJ1-1
TGCGCCAGCAGCTTGGCCCCCGGGACAGGGGGGAGGACTGAAGCTTTCTTT
CASSLAPGTGGRTEAFF
>TRBD1|NA|TRBV30|TRBJ2-5
TGTGCCTGGAGTGCGGGACAGGGGGGGGAGACCCAGTACTTC
CAWSAGQGGETQYF
>NA|NA|TRBV19|TRBJ2-1
TGTGCCAGTAGTGCCATACCTCTCCGGAATGAGCAGTTCTTC
CASSAIPLRNEQFF
>NA|NA|TRBV9|TRBJ2-7
TGTGCCAGCAGCCCAGTAGGGGGGGATTACGAGCAGTACTTC
CASSPVGGDYEQYF
>NA|NA|TRBV10-1|TRBJ2-7
TGCGCCAGCAAGAGACTCCCCGCCCGTTACGAGCAGTACTTC
CASKRLPARYEQYF
>NA|NA|TRBV10-3|TRBJ1-2
TGTGCCATCAGTCAGGGATCATATTCTAACTATGGCTACACCTTC
CAISQGSYSNYGYTF
>TRBD2|NA|TRBV29-1|TRBJ2-3
TGCAGCGTTTGGACTAGCGGGAGGGGGGATACGCAGTATTTT
CSVWTSGRGDTQYF
>NA|NA|TRBV11-3|TRBJ2-7
TGTGCCAGCAGCTTAAGAGGTATGGTTGGCGAGCAGTACTTC
CASSLRGMVGEQYF
>NA|NA|TRBV20-1|TRBJ2-7
TGCAGTGCTAGAGCTCACGAGCAGTACTTC
CSARAHEQYF
>TRBD2|NA|TRBV7-6|TRBJ2-1
TGTGCCAGCAGCCCCCACTCACTAGCGGGAGAAACGTTCTTC
CASSPHSLAGETFF
>TRBD1|NA|TRBV6-6|TRBJ1-2
TGTGCCAGCAGTTCCCGACAGGGCAACTATGGCTACACCTTC
CASSSRQGNYGYTF
>NA|NA|TRBV27|TRBJ1-2
TGTGCCAGCAGCCGAAACAGGGTGGCGGGCTACACCTTC
CASSRNRVAGYTF
>NA|once|TRBV19|TRBJ2-7
TGTGCCAGTACGGACAGCAACTACGAGCAGTACTTC
CASTDSNYEQYF
>NA|few|TRBV7-9|TRBJ1-1
TGTGCCAGCAGCTTCGGGGGAAGGGCTCGATTCTTT
CASSFGGRARFF
>TRBD1|NA|TRBV5-1|TRBJ1-2
TGCGCCAGCAGCTTGGGGGGACAGGCCCTTTCTTCCGGCTACACCTTC
CASSLGGQALSSGYTF
>NA|once|TRBV2|TRBJ1-2
TGTGCCAGCAGTATGGACAGTACTAACTATGGCTACACCTTC
CASSMDSTNYGYTF
>NA|NA|TRBV27|TRBJ2-3
TGTGCCAGCAGCCCCCTAACCCAGCCGGGAGATACGCAGTATTTT
CASSPLTQPGDTQYF
>TRBD1|NA|TRBV6-4|TRBJ2-1
TGTGCCAGCAGTGGACAGGGCGGAACCTACAATGAGCAGTTCTTC
CASSGQGGTYNEQFF
>NA|once|TRBV19|TRBJ1-1
TGTGCCAGTAGTACGGGGGTCAGGTGGAGCACTGAAGCTTTCTTT
CASSTGVRWSTEAFF
>NA|once|TRBV19|TRBJ2-1
TGTGCCAGTAGTATTCTAGCTAACAATGAGCAGTTCTTC
CASSILANNEQFF
>TRBD2|NA|TRBV6-5|TRBJ2-2
TGTGCCAGCAGTCGTAGCGGGTCGAACACCGGGGAGCTGTTTTTT
CASSRSGSNTGELFF
>TRBD2|NA|TRBV4-1|TRBJ2-3
TGCGCCAGCAGCCAACTTGGACTAGTAAGAGATACGCAGTATTTT
CASSQLGLVRDTQYF
>TRBD1|once|TRBV27|TRBJ2-2
TGTGCCAGCACCCCGACAGGGGGTACCGGGGAGCTGTTTTTT
CASTPTGGTGELFF
>TRBD2|NA|TRBV29-1|TRBJ2-1
TGCAGCGCATACTACAGCGGGAGGCCGGACGGTGAGCAGTTCTTC
CSAYYSGRPDGEQFF
>NA|NA|TRBV5-6|TRBJ2-7
TGTGCCAGCAGCTTGATTGGCAGGGAACCCTCTGTTGGAGAGCAGTACTTC
CASSLIGREPSVGEQYF
>NA|NA|TRBV2|TRBJ1-2
TGTGCCAGCAGTGAGACGATAGGAGAGGGTGGCTACACCTTC
CASSETIGEGGYTF
>TRBD2|NA|TRBV2|TRBJ2-5
TGTGCCAGCATCCAGACTAGCGGGAACCAAGAGACCCAGTACTTC
CASIQTSGNQETQYF